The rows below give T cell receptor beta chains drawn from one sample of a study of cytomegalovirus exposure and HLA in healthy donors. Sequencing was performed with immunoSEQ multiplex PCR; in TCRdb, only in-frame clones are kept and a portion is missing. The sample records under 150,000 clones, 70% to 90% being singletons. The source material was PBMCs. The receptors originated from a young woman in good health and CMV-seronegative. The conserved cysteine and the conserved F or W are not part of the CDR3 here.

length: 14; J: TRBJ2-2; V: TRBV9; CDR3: ASSPKTGQDVGELF
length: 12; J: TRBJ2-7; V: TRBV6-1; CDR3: ASRGLAGFYEQY
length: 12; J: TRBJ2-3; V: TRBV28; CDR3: ASRTGTSPDTQY
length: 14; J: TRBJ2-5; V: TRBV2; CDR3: ASSEGSSGRGETQY
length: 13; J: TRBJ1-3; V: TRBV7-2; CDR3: ASSITGSSGNTIY
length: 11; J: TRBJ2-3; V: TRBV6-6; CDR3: ASSYDWTDTQY
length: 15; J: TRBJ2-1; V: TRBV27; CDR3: ASSFDGTRGIYNEQF
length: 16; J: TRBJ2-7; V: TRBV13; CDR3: ASSLGRPGQGSSYEQY
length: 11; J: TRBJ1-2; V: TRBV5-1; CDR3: ASSLDIGFGYT
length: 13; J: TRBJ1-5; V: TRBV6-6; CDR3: ASSYGGQPNQPQH
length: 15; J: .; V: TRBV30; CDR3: AWSGLGAPPRSYEQY
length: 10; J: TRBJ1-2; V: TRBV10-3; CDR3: ATGQGHYGYT
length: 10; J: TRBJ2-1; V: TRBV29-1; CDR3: SVEGTLNEQF
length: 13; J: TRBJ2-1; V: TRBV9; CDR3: ASSVAAGGGNEQF
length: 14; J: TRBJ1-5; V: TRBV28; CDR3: ASSLSTGIRYQPQH
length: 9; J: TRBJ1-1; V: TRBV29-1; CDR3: SVVQFTEAF
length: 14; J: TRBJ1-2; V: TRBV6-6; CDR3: ASRRSQGLAIHGYT
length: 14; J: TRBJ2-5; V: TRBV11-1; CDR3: ASSSLASGIVETQY
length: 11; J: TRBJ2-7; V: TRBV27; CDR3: ASSLLPSYEQY
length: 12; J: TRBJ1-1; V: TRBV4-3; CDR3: ASSQERGPTEAF
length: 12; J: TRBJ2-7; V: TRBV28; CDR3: ATTYHVPSYEQY
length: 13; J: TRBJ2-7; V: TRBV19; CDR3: ASSKKGQGPYEQY
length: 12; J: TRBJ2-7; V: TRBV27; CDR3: ASSWGQGSSEQY
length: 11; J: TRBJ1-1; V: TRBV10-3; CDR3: AISAGDRAEAF
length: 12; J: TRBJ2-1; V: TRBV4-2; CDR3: ASSQLTSWDEQF
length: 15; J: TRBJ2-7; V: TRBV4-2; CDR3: ASSPLHTNQGSYEQY
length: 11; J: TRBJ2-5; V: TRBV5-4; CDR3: ASSQQGRETQY
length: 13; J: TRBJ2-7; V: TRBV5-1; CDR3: ASSLSLAGAYEQY
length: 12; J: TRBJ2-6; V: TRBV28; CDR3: ASNSGLGANVLT
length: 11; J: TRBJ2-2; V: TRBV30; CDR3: AWSPQGTGELF
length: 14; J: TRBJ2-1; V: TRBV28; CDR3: ASRAPGLLTYNEQF
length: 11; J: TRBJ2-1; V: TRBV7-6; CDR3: ASSLGMQNEQF
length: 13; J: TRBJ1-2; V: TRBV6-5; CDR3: ASSYESLGGDGYT
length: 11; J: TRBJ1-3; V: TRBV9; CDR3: ASRANSGNTIY
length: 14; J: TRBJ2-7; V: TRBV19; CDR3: ASSILGSGRNHEQY
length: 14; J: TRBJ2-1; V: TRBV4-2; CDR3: ASSQPLGQGGNEQF
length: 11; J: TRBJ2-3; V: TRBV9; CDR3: ASSVAAQDTQY
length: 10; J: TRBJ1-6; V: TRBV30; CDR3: AWSHTNSPLH
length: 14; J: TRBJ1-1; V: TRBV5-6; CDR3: ASSEWTGGRDTEAF
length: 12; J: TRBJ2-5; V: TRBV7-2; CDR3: ASSTMGGVETQY
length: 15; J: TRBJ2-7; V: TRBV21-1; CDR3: ASSKEGTGTGRYEQY
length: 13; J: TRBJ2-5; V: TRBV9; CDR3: ASSARLAIGETQY
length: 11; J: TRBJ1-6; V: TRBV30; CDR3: AWSDRWNSPLH
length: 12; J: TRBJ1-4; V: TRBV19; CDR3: ASSTQATNEKLF
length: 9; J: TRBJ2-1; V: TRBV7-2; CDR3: ASRTVGEQF
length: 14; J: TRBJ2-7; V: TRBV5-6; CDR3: ASGPWGGGRAYEQY
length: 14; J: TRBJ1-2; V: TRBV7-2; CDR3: ASSSTPEVPNYGYT